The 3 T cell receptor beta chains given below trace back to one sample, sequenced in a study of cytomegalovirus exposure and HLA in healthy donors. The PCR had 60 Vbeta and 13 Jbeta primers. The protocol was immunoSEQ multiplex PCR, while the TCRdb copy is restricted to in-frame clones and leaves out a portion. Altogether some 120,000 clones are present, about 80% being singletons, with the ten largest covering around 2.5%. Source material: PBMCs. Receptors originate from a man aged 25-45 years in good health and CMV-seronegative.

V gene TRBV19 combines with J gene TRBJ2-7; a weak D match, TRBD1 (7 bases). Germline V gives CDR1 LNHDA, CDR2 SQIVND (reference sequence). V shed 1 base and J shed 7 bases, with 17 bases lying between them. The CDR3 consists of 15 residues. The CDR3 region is CASSIGARGDEEQYF. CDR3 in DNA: TGTGCCAGTAGTATAGGTGCCAGGGGGGACGAGGAGCAGTACTTC.

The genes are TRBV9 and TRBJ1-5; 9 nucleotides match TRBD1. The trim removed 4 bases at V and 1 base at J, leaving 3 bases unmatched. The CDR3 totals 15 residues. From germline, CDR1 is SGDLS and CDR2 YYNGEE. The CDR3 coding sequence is TGTGCCAGCAGCTTAGGGACAGGGAGCAATCAGCCCCAGCATTTT. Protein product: CASSLGTGSNQPQHF.

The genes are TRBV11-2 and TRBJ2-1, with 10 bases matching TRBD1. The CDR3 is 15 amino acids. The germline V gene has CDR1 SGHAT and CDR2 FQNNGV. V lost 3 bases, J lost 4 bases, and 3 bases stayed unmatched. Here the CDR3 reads CASSFRDRGYNEQFF. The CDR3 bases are TGTGCCAGCAGCTTCCGGGACAGGGGATACAATGAGCAGTTCTTC.